This T cell receptor (beta chain) was sequenced in a study of T cell responses to AZD1222 COVID-19 vaccine. The study, taken as a whole, reports: Rises in breadth and depth of Spike-specific TCRs came after two AZD1222 doses.

About this clone: The antigen is undetermined.

The table came from immunoSEQ multiplex PCR; TCRdb's copy has only in-frame clones and leaves some out. The sample has some 150,000 clones; 93% are singletons. This CDR3 is 13 amino acids long. Trimming removed 2 bases at V and 8 bases at J, with 12 bases between. The genes are TRBV12-3 or TRBV12-4 and TRBJ1-1, with a possible D match to TRBD1 (6 bases). The sample was peripheral blood, taken on day 0 of AZD1222 vaccination. The TCR originated in an adult in good health. CDR3 sequence: CASSLLNREEAFF. The CDR3, as DNA: TGTGCCAGCAGTTTATTGAACAGGGAAGAAGCTTTCTTT.